This entry lists 19 T cell receptor beta chains sequenced from one sample in a study of T-cell memory formation after mild COVID-19. From the 5' RACE reads, TCRdb called clonotypes with MiXCR, one entry per CDR3 protein. The sample yields about 450,000 distinct CDR3 sequences, around a quarter seen once. The sequenced sample was PBMCs or a T cell subset sorted from them (not recorded which). Receptors were obtained from an adult woman who had mild COVID-19 (a few samples of this study predate the infection). Cell type and time point are not known.

This clonotype was seen only a few times. The chain has TRBV7-9 and TRBJ2-3; 8 bases fit TRBD2. With 2 bases clipped from V and 2 bases from J, the junction kept 3 bases outside the gene matches. This CDR3 region has 15 residues. In germline, CDR1 is SEHNR, CDR2 FQNEAQ (reference sequence). The CDR3 region is CASSLTGGATDTQYF. CDR3 coding DNA: TGTGCCAGCAGCTTAACCGGGGGGGCCACAGATACGCAGTATTTT.

The chain has TRBV9 and TRBJ2-1; tentatively, D is TRBD1 (6 bases). Trimming pared 4 bases from V and 2 bases from J, leaving 13 bases between. From germline, CDR1 is SGDLS and CDR2 YYNGEE. This CDR3 is 15 amino acids long. CDR3 residues: CASSPHRVAYNEQFF. CDR3 nucleotides: TGTGCCAGCAGCCCGCACAGGGTAGCCTACAATGAGCAGTTCTTC.

A word on this clonotype: The junction shows a germline mismatch at one end, possibly a read error. The CDR3 reads CSARDRVEINSGANVLTF. DNA of the CDR3: TGCAGTGCCAGAGACAGGGTAGAGATTAACTCTGGGGCCAACGTCCTGACTTTC. This chain links TRBV20-1 with TRBJ2-6; 7 nucleotides agree with TRBD1. From germline, CDR1 is DFQATT and CDR2 SNEGSKA (reference sequence). The CDR3 loop spans 18 amino acids.

This chain joins TRBV18 and TRBJ2-3; 8 bases align to TRBD2. Germline CDR1 and CDR2: KGHSH and LQKENI. The CDR3 extends over 15 amino acids. V trimming: 4 bases; J trimming: 3 bases; junction bases outside the gene matches: 6. CDR3 coding DNA: TGTGCCAGCTCACTTACCGGGACTAGAACAGATACGCAGTATTTT. Translating it yields CASSLTGTRTDTQYF. Combining the CDR3 with reference TRBV18 and TRBJ2-3 gives the whole variable domain NAGVMQNPRHLVRRRGQEARLRCSPMKGHSHVYWYRQLPEEGLKFMVYLQKENIIDESGMPKERFSAEFPKEGPSILRIQQVVRGDSAAYFCASSLTGTRTDTQYFGPGTRLTVL.

The chain links TRBV7-3 to TRBJ2-1, with D hard to call. The ends were cut back, 5 bases at V and 8 bases at J, with 13 bases in the middle. Germline V CDR1 and CDR2: SGHTA, FQGTGA. CDR3 length equals 13 residues. CDR3 sequence reads: CASSRNPGDEQFF. The CDR3 region has the DNA TGTGCCAGCAGCCGGAACCCTGGCGATGAGCAGTTCTTC.

The chain has TRBV5-8 and TRBJ2-6, with D unclear. Germline loops: CDR1 SGHTS, CDR2 YDEGEE. The CDR3 runs 17 residues. The germline V and J ends were trimmed by 7 bases and 0 bases, with 17 bases remaining between them. This CDR3 reads CASRVLRFSSGANVLTF. CDR3 sequence (DNA): TGTGCCAGCCGCGTACTTAGGTTCTCCTCTGGGGCCAACGTCCTGACTTTC.

This clonotype was observed at least ten times. The chain employs TRBV2 and TRBJ2-1; 11 positions agree with TRBD2. The V segment lost 3 bases and the J segment 14 bases; nucleotides outside the gene matches: 6. The germline gives CDR1 SNHLY, CDR2 FYNNEI. CDR3 length: 13 amino acids. CDR3 bases: TGTGCCAGCAGTGAGGATAGCGGGAGGGGCAAGTTCTTC. Amino acids: CASSEDSGRGKFF.

The table lists this clonotype with a few counts. The genes are TRBV7-9 and TRBJ2-2, with 10 bases identical to TRBD2. There are 16 residues in the CDR3. The V gene end was trimmed by 2 bases and the J gene end by 5 bases; junction bases not matched to a gene: 5. Looked up from germline, CDR1 is SEHNR and CDR2 is FQNEAQ (reference sequence). The DNA for the CDR3 is TGTGCCAGCAGCTTAAGCAGCGGGAGGGCGACCGGGGAGCTGTTTTTT. Translating gives CASSLSSGRATGELFF.

The chain recombines TRBV5-1 with TRBJ2-1; 10 bases fit TRBD2. CDR3 length equals 15 residues. Germline-derived CDR1 and CDR2 are SGHRS and YFSETQ. Trimming cost V 0 bases and J 10 bases; bases outside gene matches: 7. CDR3 amino acids: CASSLDLAGVGEQFF. The CDR3 DNA reads as TGCGCCAGCAGCTTGGACCTAGCGGGAGTGGGGGAGCAGTTCTTC.

This clonotype occurred a few times. The V call is TRBV7-9, the J call TRBJ2-3; 11 positions agree with TRBD2. The V segment lost 4 bases and the J segment 7 bases; nucleotides outside the gene matches: 4. CDR3 length: 14 residues. The germline CDR1 and CDR2 sequences are SEHNR and FQNEAQ (reference sequence). In DNA, the CDR3 is TGTGCCAGCAGCTCTAGCGGGAGGTTCAATACGCAGTATTTT. This codes for CASSSSGRFNTQYF.

The chain links TRBV2 to TRBJ2-2; TRBD1 or TRBD2 may be the D gene (5 bases each). The CDR3 runs 15 residues. Germline V gene data show CDR1 as SNHLY and CDR2 as FYNNEI. V was clipped by 5 bases and J by 6 bases, with 16 bases between them. CDR3 sequence reads: CASSRDGRLPGELFF. The CDR3 DNA sequence: TGTGCCAGCAGTAGGGACGGACGCCTGCCCGGGGAGCTGTTTTTT.

The sample holds a few counts of this clonotype. This sequence joins TRBV5-4 and TRBJ2-3, with D possibly being TRBD1 (5 bases). The CDR3 spans 15 residues. Germline lookup yields CDR1 SGHNT and CDR2 YYREEE (reference sequence). The germline V and J ends were trimmed by 5 bases and 0 bases, with 13 bases remaining between them. The CDR3 spells CASRIRVASTDTQYF. CDR3 DNA sequence: TGTGCCAGCAGGATCAGGGTCGCTAGCACAGATACGCAGTATTTT.

There are many counts of this clonotype. The chain has TRBV7-2 and TRBJ2-7; TRBD1 or TRBD2 may be the D gene (5 bases each). This CDR3 has 12 amino acids. Germline-derived CDR1 and CDR2 are SGHTA and FQGNSA. V lost 8 bases and J 2 bases, leaving 10 bases between the germline ends. The CDR3 sequence is CASVRGAYEQYF. CDR3 DNA sequence: TGTGCCAGCGTTAGAGGGGCCTACGAGCAGTACTTC.

The table lists this clonotype with a few counts. This chain links TRBV7-9 with TRBJ1-1; TRBD1 might be the D (6 bases). Germline V gene lookup returns CDR1 SEHNR and CDR2 FQNEAQ (reference sequence). The CDR3 covers 14 residues. V was trimmed by 5 bases and J by 1 base, leaving 11 bases between them. The CDR3 DNA reads as TGTGCCAGCAGCCCAGGGGAGGAGAACACTGAAGCTTTCTTT. It codes for CASSPGEENTEAFF.

The gene calls are TRBV9 and TRBJ1-2; 9 bases agree with TRBD1. V was pared by 3 bases and J by 8 bases, with 11 bases of the junction left unmatched. The CDR3 extends over 15 amino acids. Germline-derived CDR1 and CDR2 are SGDLS and YYNGEE. CDR3 bases: TGTGCCAGCAGCGCGACCCAGACAGGGGGTGAAGGCTACACCTTC. Translation: CASSATQTGGEGYTF.

The chain links TRBV5-1 to TRBJ2-2, with D perhaps matching TRBD2 (6 bases). V was shortened by 3 bases and J by 3 bases, with 12 bases between the two germline ends. The CDR3 spans 15 residues. CDR1 SGHRS and CDR2 YFSETQ come from the germline V gene. The CDR3 sequence is CASSSSAGDTGELFF. CDR3 in DNA: TGCGCCAGCAGCTCCTCAGCGGGCGACACCGGGGAGCTGTTTTTT.

The J gene is TRBJ1-2, the V gene TRBV12-3 or TRBV12-4, with D unresolved. CDR3 size: 14 residues. V gave up 7 bases and J gave up 6 bases, with 18 bases separating them. For the CDR3, the DNA is TGTGCCAGCACCAGACTAGGAGACCGTAATGGCTACACCTTC. Its translation: CASTRLGDRNGYTF.

This chain uses TRBV7-9 with TRBJ1-4, with D unresolved. This CDR3 region has 16 residues. Germline V lookup: CDR1 SEHNR, CDR2 FQNEAQ (reference sequence). V was clipped by 3 bases and J by 5 bases, with 16 bases between them. The CDR3 DNA reads as TGTGCCAGCAGCTTGGGTAAGGGAGGATTAAATGAAAAACTGTTTTTT. Its protein is CASSLGKGGLNEKLFF.

The chain joins TRBV9 to TRBJ2-7, with 8 bases that match TRBD1. CDR1 SGDLS and CDR2 YYNGEE come from the germline V gene. This CDR3 has 14 amino acids. V gave up 0 bases and J gave up 4 bases; unmatched junction bases: 3. The DNA for the CDR3 is TGTGCCAGCAGCGTAGACAACAGGGGGTACGAGCAGTACTTC. Its protein is CASSVDNRGYEQYF.